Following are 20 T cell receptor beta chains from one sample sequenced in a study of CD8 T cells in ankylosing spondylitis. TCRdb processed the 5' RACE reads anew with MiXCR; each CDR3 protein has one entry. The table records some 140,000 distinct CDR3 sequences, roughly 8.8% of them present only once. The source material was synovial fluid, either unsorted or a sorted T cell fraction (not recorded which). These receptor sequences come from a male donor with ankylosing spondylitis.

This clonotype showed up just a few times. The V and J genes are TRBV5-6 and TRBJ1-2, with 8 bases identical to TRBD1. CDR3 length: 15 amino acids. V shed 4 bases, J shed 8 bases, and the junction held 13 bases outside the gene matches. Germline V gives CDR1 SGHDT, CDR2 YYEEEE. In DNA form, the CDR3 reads TGTGCCAGCAGCCCACCGGACAGGGAATTGAGAGGCTACACCTTC. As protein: CASSPPDRELRGYTF.

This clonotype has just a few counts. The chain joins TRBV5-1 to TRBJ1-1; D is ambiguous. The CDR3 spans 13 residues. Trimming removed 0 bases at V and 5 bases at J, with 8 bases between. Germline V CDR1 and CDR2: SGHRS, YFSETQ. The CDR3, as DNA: TGCGCCAGCAGCTTGGCAGCAGAGACTGAAGCTTTCTTT. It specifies CASSLAAETEAFF.

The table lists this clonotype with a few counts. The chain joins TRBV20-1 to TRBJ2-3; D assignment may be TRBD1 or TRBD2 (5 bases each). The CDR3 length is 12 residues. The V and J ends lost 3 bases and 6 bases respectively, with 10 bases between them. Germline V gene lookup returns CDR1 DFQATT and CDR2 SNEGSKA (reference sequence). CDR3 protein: CSARGPLDTQYF. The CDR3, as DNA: TGCAGTGCTAGGGGACCCCTCGATACGCAGTATTTT.

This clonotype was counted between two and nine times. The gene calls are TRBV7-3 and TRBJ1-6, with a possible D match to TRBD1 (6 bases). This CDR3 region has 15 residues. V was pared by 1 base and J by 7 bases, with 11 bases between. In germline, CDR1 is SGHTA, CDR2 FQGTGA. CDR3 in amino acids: CASSLIGRGNSPLHF. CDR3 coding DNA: TGTGCCAGCAGCTTAATTGGCAGGGGCAATTCACCCCTCCACTTT. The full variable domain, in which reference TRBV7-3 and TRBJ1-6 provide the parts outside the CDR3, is GAGVSQTPSNKVTEKGKYVELRCDPISGHTALYWYRQSLGQGPEFLIYFQGTGAADDSGLPNDRFFAVRPEGSVSTLKIQRTERGDSAVYLCASSLIGRGNSPLHFGNGTRLTVT.

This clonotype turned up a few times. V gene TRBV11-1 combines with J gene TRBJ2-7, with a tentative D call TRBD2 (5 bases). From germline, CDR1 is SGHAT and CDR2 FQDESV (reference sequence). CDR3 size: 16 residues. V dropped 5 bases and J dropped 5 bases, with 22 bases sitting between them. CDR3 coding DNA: TGTGCCAGCAGCCCGAGGGTTGAAGAGCCTTCCCACGAGCAGTACTTC. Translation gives CASSPRVEEPSHEQYF. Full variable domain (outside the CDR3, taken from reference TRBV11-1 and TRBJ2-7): EAEVAQSPRYKITEKSQAVAFWCDPISGHATLYWYRQILGQGPELLVQFQDESVVDDSQLPKDRFSAERLKGVDSTLKIQPAELGDSAMYLCASSPRVEEPSHEQYFGPGTRLTVT.

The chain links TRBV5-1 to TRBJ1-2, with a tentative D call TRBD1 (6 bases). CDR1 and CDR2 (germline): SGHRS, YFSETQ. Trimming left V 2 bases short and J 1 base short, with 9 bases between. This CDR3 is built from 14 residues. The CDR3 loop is CASSLEGHNYGYTF. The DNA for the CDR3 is TGCGCCAGCAGCTTAGAGGGACATAACTATGGCTACACCTTC.

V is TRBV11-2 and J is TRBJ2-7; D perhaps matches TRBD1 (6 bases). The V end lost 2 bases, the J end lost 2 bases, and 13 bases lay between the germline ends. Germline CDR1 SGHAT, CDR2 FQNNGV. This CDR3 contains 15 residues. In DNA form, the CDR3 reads TGTGCCAGCAGCTTAATCCCGCAGGGGCCCTACGAGCAGTACTTC. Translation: CASSLIPQGPYEQYF.

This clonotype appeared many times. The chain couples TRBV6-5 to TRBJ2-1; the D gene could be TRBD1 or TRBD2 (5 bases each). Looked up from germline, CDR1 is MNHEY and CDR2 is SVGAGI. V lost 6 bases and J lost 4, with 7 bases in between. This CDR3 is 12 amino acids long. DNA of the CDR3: TGTGCCAGCAGGGGGGAGTACAATGAGCAGTTCTTC. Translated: CASRGEYNEQFF.

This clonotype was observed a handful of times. CDR3 protein: CASSYTGAPEAFF. CDR3 DNA: TGTGCCAGCAGTTACACCGGGGCACCTGAAGCTTTCTTT. The genes are TRBV6-5 and TRBJ1-1, with a possible D match to TRBD1 (5 bases). The CDR3 contains 13 residues. Trimming stripped 2 bases from V and 6 bases from J, with 10 bases between. Germline loops: CDR1 MNHEY, CDR2 SVGAGI.

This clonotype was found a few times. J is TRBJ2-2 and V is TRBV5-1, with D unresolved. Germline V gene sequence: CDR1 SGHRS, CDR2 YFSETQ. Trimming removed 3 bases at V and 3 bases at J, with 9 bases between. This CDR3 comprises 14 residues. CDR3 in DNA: TGCGCCAGCAGCTACGCCGCGGACACCGGGGAGCTGTTTTTT. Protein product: CASSYAADTGELFF.

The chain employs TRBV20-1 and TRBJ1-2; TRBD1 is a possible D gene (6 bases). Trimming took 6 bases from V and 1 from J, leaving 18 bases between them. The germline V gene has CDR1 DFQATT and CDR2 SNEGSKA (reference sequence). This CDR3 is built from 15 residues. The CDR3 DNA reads TGCAGTGCACCTAGGGGGGGGTTAGGTAACTATGGCTACACCTTC. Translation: CSAPRGGLGNYGYTF.

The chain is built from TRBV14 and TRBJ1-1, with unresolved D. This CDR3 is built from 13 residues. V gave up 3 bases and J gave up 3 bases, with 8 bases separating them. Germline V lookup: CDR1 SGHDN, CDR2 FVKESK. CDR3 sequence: CASSQVTDTEAFF. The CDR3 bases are TGTGCCAGCAGCCAGGTCACGGACACTGAAGCTTTCTTT.

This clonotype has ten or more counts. CDR3 DNA sequence: TGTGCCAGCAGCCTCGGGACTAGCGGGAGCCACACCGGGGAGCTGTTTTTT. This encodes CASSLGTSGSHTGELFF. The chain uses TRBV5-6 and TRBJ2-2, with 14 bases lining up with TRBD2. The CDR3 spans 17 residues. Germline CDR1 is SGHDT and CDR2 is YYEEEE. Losses at the gene ends were 4 bases for V and 3 bases for J; bases not matched to a gene: 5.

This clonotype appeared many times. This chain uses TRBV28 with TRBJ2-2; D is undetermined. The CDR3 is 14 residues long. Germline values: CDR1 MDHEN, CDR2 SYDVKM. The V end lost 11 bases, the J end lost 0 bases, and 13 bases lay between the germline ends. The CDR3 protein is CAAAQLANTGELFF. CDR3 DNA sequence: TGTGCCGCGGCACAGCTCGCGAACACCGGGGAGCTGTTTTTT. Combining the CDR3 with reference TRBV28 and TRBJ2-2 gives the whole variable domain DVKVTQSSRYLVKRTGEKVFLECVQDMDHENMFWYRQDPGLGLRLIYFSYDVKMKEKGDIPEGYSVSREKKERFSLILESASTNQTSMYLCAAAQLANTGELFFGEGSRLTVL.

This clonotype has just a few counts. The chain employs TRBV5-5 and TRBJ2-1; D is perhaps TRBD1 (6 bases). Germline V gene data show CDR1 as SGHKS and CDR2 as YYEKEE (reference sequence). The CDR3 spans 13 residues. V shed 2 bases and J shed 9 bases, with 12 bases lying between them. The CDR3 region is CASSFWGQREQFF. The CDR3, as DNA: TGTGCCAGCAGCTTCTGGGGGCAGCGTGAGCAGTTCTTC.

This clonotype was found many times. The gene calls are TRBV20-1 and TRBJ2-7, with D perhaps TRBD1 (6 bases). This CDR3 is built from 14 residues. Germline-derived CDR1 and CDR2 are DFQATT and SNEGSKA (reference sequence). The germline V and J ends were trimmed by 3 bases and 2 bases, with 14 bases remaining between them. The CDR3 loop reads CSASAPDSTYEQYF. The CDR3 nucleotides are TGCAGTGCTAGCGCCCCGGACAGTACCTACGAGCAGTACTTC.

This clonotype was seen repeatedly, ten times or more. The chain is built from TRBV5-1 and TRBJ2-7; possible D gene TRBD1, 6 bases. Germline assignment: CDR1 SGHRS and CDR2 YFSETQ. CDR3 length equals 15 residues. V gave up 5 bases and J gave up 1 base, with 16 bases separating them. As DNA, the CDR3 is TGCGCCAGCAGTCTAACAGGGATGAGGTCCTACGAGCAGTACTTC. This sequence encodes CASSLTGMRSYEQYF.

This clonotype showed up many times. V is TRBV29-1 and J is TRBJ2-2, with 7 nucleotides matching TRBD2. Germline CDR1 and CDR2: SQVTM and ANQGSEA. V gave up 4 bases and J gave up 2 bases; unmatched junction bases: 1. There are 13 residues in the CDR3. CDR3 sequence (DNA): TGCAGCGTTGGGGGGGGAAACACCGGGGAGCTGTTTTTT. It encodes CSVGGGNTGELFF.

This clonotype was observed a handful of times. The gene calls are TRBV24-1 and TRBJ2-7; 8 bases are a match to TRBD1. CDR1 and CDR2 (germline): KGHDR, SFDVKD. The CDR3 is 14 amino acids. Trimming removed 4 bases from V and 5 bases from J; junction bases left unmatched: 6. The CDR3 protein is CATSDLMTGDEQYF. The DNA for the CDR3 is TGTGCCACCAGTGACCTAATGACAGGGGACGAGCAGTACTTC.

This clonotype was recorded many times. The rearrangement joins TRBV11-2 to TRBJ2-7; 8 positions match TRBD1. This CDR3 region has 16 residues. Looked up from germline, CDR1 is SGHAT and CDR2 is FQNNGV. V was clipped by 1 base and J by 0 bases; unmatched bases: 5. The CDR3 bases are TGTGCCAGCAGCTTAGTAGGGACAGGAAGCTCCTACGAGCAGTACTTC. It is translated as CASSLVGTGSSYEQYF.